This TCR beta chain emerged from a study of T-cell memory formation after mild COVID-19 listed by TCRdb under 2021. As for the study more broadly: TCR sequence clusters from the two donors were found to be largely donor specific. In a couple of donors, T-cell clones that expanded and contracted after mild COVID-19 were tracked by sequencing TCRalpha and TCRbeta repertoires over time. The cohort comprised two young, previously healthy adult volunteers, one female and one male.

The sequencer was an Illumina NovaSeq 6000. cDNA libraries for TCRalpha and TCRbeta were prepared by 5'RACE using constant-segment primers, with sample barcodes and unique molecular identifiers added. RNA was extracted from every sample with Trizol reagent. Libraries were amplified in two PCR steps, with a second sample barcode and Illumina TruSeq adapters added in the second step. The libraries were sequenced on an Illumina NovaSeq using 2 x 150 bp paired-end reads. Under the source paper's analysis protocol: With migec v1.2.7, reads were demultiplexed and then collapsed into UMI-guided consensus sequences. Using mixcr v2.1.11, UMI consensuses were aligned to TRA and TRB V and J templates and then assembled into clonotypes. Expanded or contracted clonotypes were those called significant by both edgeR and NoisET, with noise models trained on biological replicates. For edgeR calls, the cutoffs were a false discovery rate-adjusted p below 0.01 and a log2 fold-change threshold of 1. As an exploratory analysis of dynamics, max-normalized trajectories of the 1000 most abundant clonotypes were examined with PCA combined with hierarchical clustering. Each responding clone was given a CD4 or CD8 phenotype based on the CD4+ and CD8+ repertoires, which had been sequenced separately. TCRdb redid the processing of the public reads, applying fastp at Q25 and MiXCR, and retained in-frame beta chains. For every CDR3 protein sequence, its rows merge into one entry that carries the most common genes and DNA. The V and J calls reflect TCRdb's pipeline rather than the authors' work. This sample gives a few hundred thousand distinct CDR3 sequences in total; about a fifth of them show up just once. Approximately 8.4% of the sample comes from the top ten.

Study-wide findings and limitations: Some responding clones were detected in pre-infection memory, suggesting pre-existing cross-reactive memory T cells joined the SARS-CoV-2 response. Contracting CD4+ clones were found mainly in CM and EM memory subsets, while CD8+ clones were enriched in EMRA. Whether the second-wave clones peaking on day 37 were SARS-CoV-2 specific was not confirmed. From day 15 to 85, contracting clones showed balanced CD4/CD8 phenotypes, whereas a second wave of clones that expanded from day 15 to 37 leaned towards CD4+. Only a couple of mild cases were covered by the study, and larger cohorts that include severe cases with pre-infection samples were considered necessary.

The germline V gene encodes CDR1 SGHAT and CDR2 FQDESV (reference sequence). V loses 5 bases of germline sequence and J loses 11 bases, and the interval between the two ends is 13 bases. The CDR3 measures 12 amino acids from cysteine to phenylalanine. The read is trimmed to its CDR3 DNA, 36 bases read in frame from base 1. With regard to this clonotype: Its specific antigen is unknown. Base quality data are lacking; no much larger clone is found one base away.

Ficoll-Paque density gradient centrifugation was used to isolate PBMCs. The receptor comes from an adult woman who had mild COVID-19 (a few samples of this study predate the infection). The sample titles of this study are shuffled in the database, so cell type and time point are left out; the donor was told from shared clones. The sequenced sample consisted of PBMCs or a T cell subset sorted from them (not recorded which). The receptor chain draws on TRBV11-1 and TRBJ2-1, with no confident D gene call. The bases read TGTGCCAGCAGCCATTCAGAGAGTAAGCAGTTCTTC. It translates as CASSHSESKQFF.